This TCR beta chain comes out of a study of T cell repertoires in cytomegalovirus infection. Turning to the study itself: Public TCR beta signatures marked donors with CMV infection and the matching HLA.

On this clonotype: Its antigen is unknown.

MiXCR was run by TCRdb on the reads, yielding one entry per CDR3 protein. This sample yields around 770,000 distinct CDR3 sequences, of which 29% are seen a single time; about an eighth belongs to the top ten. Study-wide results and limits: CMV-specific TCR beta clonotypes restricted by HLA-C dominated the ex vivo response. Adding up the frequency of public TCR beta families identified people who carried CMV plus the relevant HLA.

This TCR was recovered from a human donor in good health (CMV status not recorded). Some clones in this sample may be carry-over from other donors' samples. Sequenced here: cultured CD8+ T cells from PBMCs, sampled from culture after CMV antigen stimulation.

The CDR3 reads CASSQEGEIYNEQFF. The CDR3 DNA reads TGCGCCAGCAGCCAAGAAGGGGAAATCTACAATGAGCAGTTCTTC. This chain uses TRBV4-3 with TRBJ2-1; possibly TRBD1 for D (5 bases). Between the trimmed V and J ends, which lost 0 bases and 3 bases, there was a span of 9 bases. Germline CDR1 is LGHNA and CDR2 is YSLEER. The CDR3 is made up of 15 amino acids.